These 5 T cell receptor beta chains were sequenced from one sample in a study of early T cells in non-severe SARS-CoV-2 infection. TCRdb processed the 5' RACE reads anew with MiXCR; each CDR3 protein has one entry. Here the sample spans fewer than 35,000 distinct CDR3 sequences, 6.6% being singletons. Sequencing input: whole blood. These receptors came from an adult who was a healthcare worker with PCR-confirmed SARS-CoV-2 infection or an uninfected control (not recorded which).

This clonotype was counted only a few times. Here the CDR3 omits its conserved ending phenylalanine or tryptophan, so a read error is the likely source. The chain links TRBV20-1 to TRBJ2-3; D is perhaps TRBD2 (6 bases). This CDR3 has 15 amino acids. Trimming pared 6 bases from V and 3 bases from J, leaving 19 bases between. The V gene's germline CDR1 is DFQATT and CDR2 SNEGSKA (reference sequence). The DNA of the CDR3 is TGCAGTGCAAATACCGGGACTGCGGGGACAGATACGCAGTATCTT. Its translation: CSANTGTAGTDTQYL.

This clonotype has ten or more counts. The V call is TRBV6-4, the J call TRBJ2-3; 8 nucleotides match TRBD2. Germline V CDR1 and CDR2: MRHNA, SNTAGT. The CDR3 sequence is 13 residues long. With 0 bases clipped from V and 9 bases from J, the junction kept 2 bases outside the gene matches. The CDR3 spells CASSDSASGTQYF. In DNA form, the CDR3 reads TGTGCCAGCAGTGACTCGGCTAGCGGGACGCAGTATTTT.

In this sample, this clonotype turned up many times. This chain joins TRBV10-3 and TRBJ2-1, with TRBD2 matching over 15 bases. Losses at the gene ends were 0 bases for V and 14 bases for J; bases not matched to a gene: 8. CDR3 length: 16 amino acids. Per the germline V gene, CDR1 is ENHRY and CDR2 is SYGVKD. The CDR3 is CAISESGLAGGPSEFF. In nucleotides, the CDR3 is TGTGCCATCAGTGAGTCCGGACTAGCGGGAGGGCCCTCCGAGTTCTTC.

This clonotype showed up just a few times. The DNA of the CDR3 is TGTGCCAGCAGTTTCGCGGGGGACAAAGCGAACACCGGGGAGCTGTTTTTT. Encoded protein: CASSFAGDKANTGELFF. The chain is built from TRBV11-3 and TRBJ2-2, with D perhaps TRBD2 (7 bases). This CDR3 comprises 17 residues. Germline V gene data show CDR1 as SGHNT and CDR2 as YENEEA. Trimming cost V 6 bases and J 0 bases, with 17 bases left between them.

This clonotype was detected many times. The CDR3 sequence: CASSLSEGLNYGYTF. The DNA of the CDR3 is TGTGCCAGCAGCTTATCGGAGGGGTTGAACTATGGCTACACCTTC. The chain couples TRBV11-2 to TRBJ1-2; D may be TRBD1 (5 bases). The V end was cut by 2 bases, the J end by 2 bases, with 12 bases between. The CDR3 is 15 amino acids. The V gene's germline CDR1 is SGHAT and CDR2 FQNNGV.